The next 27 T cell receptor beta chains were all read from a single sample in a study of T cell clones after liver transplantation. Clones were read by immunoSEQ multiplex PCR, and TCRdb kept only the in-frame ones, dropping some. The sample lists about 17,000 clones; 80% were seen once. This specimen was CD8+ T cells from blood, taken about 50 months after liver transplant. These receptors came from a human patient who received a liver transplant. A subset of T cells may come from the graft donor.

The chain is built from TRBV9 and TRBJ1-2; the D gene is possibly TRBD1 (5 bases). This CDR3 region has 14 residues. CDR1 and CDR2 (germline): SGDLS, YYNGEE. Trimming removed 3 bases at V and 1 base at J, with 10 bases between. The DNA for the CDR3 is TGTGCCAGCAGCGCAGCTCAGGGTAACTATGGCTACACCTTC. Its protein product is CASSAAQGNYGYTF.

The genes are TRBV14 and TRBJ1-2; 7 positions agree with TRBD1. In germline, CDR1 is SGHDN, CDR2 FVKESK. The CDR3 runs to 12 residues. After removal of 1 base from V and 12 bases from J, the junction contained 5 bases not matched to a gene. The CDR3: CASSQADRDHTF. The CDR3 DNA sequence: TGTGCCAGCAGCCAAGCTGACAGGGACCACACCTTC.

The chain employs TRBV4-1 and TRBJ1-4; possibly TRBD1 for D (6 bases). This CDR3 comprises 19 residues. Germline V gene data show CDR1 as MGHRA and CDR2 as YSYEKL. The ends were cut back, 2 bases at V and 4 bases at J, with 23 bases in the middle. The CDR3: CASSQTGQRRRDINEKLFF. In nucleotides, the CDR3 is TGCGCCAGCAGCCAAACGGGGCAGAGGCGCCGGGACATTAATGAAAAACTGTTTTTT.

This chain connects TRBV11-2 to TRBJ1-1; D is uncertain. The CDR3 extends over 15 amino acids. CDR1 is SGHAT, CDR2 FQNNGV, per germline. Trimming took 0 bases from V and 0 from J, leaving 8 bases between them. CDR3 sequence: CASSLEGPMNTEAFF. DNA of the CDR3: TGTGCCAGCAGCTTAGAAGGACCGATGAACACTGAAGCTTTCTTT.

The rearrangement uses TRBV7-6 and TRBJ2-3; tentative D call: TRBD2 (5 bases). This CDR3 comprises 15 residues. CDR1 and CDR2 (germline): SGHVS, FNYEAQ. Trimming shortened V by 5 bases and J by 1 base, and 13 bases separated the two germline ends. CDR3 sequence: CASSPSGIGTDTQYF. CDR3 in DNA: TGTGCCAGCAGCCCCTCGGGGATTGGCACAGATACGCAGTATTTT.

CDR3 DNA sequence: TGTGCCAGCAGCTTAGGTATTTGGCGGGAACACACAGATACGCAGTATTTT. Its translation is CASSLGIWREHTDTQYF. V usage is TRBV5-8 and J usage is TRBJ2-3, with a weak D call TRBD2 (6 bases). V was shortened by 2 bases and J by 2 bases, with 18 bases between the two germline ends. CDR3 length: 17 amino acids. Germline loops: CDR1 SGHTS, CDR2 YDEGEE. Based on the CDR3 plus reference TRBV5-8 and TRBJ2-3, the full variable domain is EAGVTQSPTHLIKTRGQQATLRCSPISGHTSVYWYQQALGLGLQFLLWYDEGEERNRGNFPPRFSGRQFPNYSSELNVNALELEDSALYLCASSLGIWREHTDTQYFGPGTRLTVL.

The V gene is TRBV5-6, the J gene TRBJ2-7; D might be TRBD1 or TRBD2, each matching 6 bases. V was cut by 0 bases and J by 6 bases, with 10 bases left in between. There are 13 residues in the CDR3. The germline V gene has CDR1 SGHDT and CDR2 YYEEEE. The CDR3 protein is CASSLVQGGEQYF. The CDR3 nucleotides read TGTGCCAGCAGCTTGGTACAGGGAGGCGAGCAGTACTTC. Full variable domain (remainder filled in from reference TRBV5-6 and TRBJ2-7): DAGVTQSPTHLIKTRGQQVTLRCSPKSGHDTVSWYQQALGQGPQFIFQYYEEEERQRGNFPDRFSGHQFPNYSSELNVNALLLGDSALYLCASSLVQGGEQYFGPGTRLTVT.

The chain recombines TRBV27 with TRBJ1-5; D is undetermined. Germline values: CDR1 MNHEY, CDR2 SMNVEV (reference sequence). The CDR3 spans 15 residues. With 3 bases removed from V and 3 bases from J, the gap between germline ends came to 12 bases. This CDR3 is CASSFSGSYNQPQHF. CDR3 DNA: TGTGCCAGCAGTTTTTCGGGCAGTTACAATCAGCCCCAGCATTTT.

CDR3 coding DNA: TGCGCCAGCAGCCAAGACCGGCCTCCCTCGGGCTATGGCTACACCTTC. Translating it yields CASSQDRPPSGYGYTF. This chain links TRBV4-3 with TRBJ1-2; D not certain. The CDR3 has 16 amino acids. Germline CDR1 is LGHNA and CDR2 is YSLEER. The V and J ends lost 0 bases and 4 bases respectively, with 15 bases between them.

The V gene is TRBV7-6, the J gene TRBJ1-2; 9 positions match TRBD1. Germline V gene lookup returns CDR1 SGHVS and CDR2 FNYEAQ. This CDR3 has 13 residues. Germline trimming cut 5 bases from V and 7 bases from J; bases unmatched to any gene: 5. CDR3 nucleotide sequence: TGTGCCAGCAGCGAACAGGGGGCGGGTGGCTACACCTTC. Translation gives CASSEQGAGGYTF. The full variable domain, rest sourced from reference TRBV7-6 and TRBJ1-2, is GAGVSQSPRYKVTKRGQDVALRCDPISGHVSLYWYRQALGQGPEFLTYFNYEAQQDKSGLPNDRFSAERPEGSISTLTIQRTEQRDSAMYRCASSEQGAGGYTFGSGTRLTVV.

This clone is large in the sample. This sequence joins TRBV4-1 and TRBJ2-7; 7 bases are shared with TRBD1. The germline V gene has CDR1 MGHRA and CDR2 YSYEKL. Trimming took 0 bases from V and 2 from J; bases not matched to a gene: 4. There are 15 residues in the CDR3. The CDR3: CASSQEGTATYEQYF. CDR3 nucleotide sequence: TGCGCCAGCAGCCAAGAAGGGACAGCTACCTACGAGCAGTACTTC.

This chain uses TRBV6-5 with TRBJ2-1; a possible D gene is TRBD2 (6 bases). The V and J ends lost 0 bases and 9 bases respectively, with 9 bases between them. There are 13 residues in the CDR3. CDR1 MNHEY and CDR2 SVGAGI come from the germline V gene. CDR3 DNA: TGTGCCAGCAGTTACTCGGAGGGACCTGAGCAGTTCTTC. As protein: CASSYSEGPEQFF.

The rearrangement links TRBV9 to TRBJ2-5, with D possibly matching TRBD1 (6 bases). CDR3 size: 12 residues. Trimming stripped 0 bases from V and 7 bases from J, with 7 bases between. Germline loops: CDR1 SGDLS, CDR2 YYNGEE. The CDR3, as DNA: TGTGCCAGCAGCGTAGAAGGGGGGACCCAGTACTTC. Its protein is CASSVEGGTQYF.

V gene TRBV19 combines with J gene TRBJ1-2; D gene unclear. CDR3 size: 16 residues. Trimming cost V 7 bases and J 5 bases, with 23 bases left between them. Germline values: CDR1 LNHDA, CDR2 SQIVND (reference sequence). The CDR3 coding sequence is TGTGCCAGTACCACCACTCCGGGGATCCTTGGGTATGGCTACACCTTC. It specifies CASTTTPGILGYGYTF.

This chain connects TRBV29-1 to TRBJ2-1; TRBD2 aligns across 10 bases. The CDR3 is 15 residues long. The V and J ends lost 5 bases and 6 bases, in that order; junction bases with no gene match: 10. Germline values: CDR1 SQVTM, CDR2 ANQGSEA. The CDR3 reads CSVNGPGLASNEQFF. The CDR3 DNA follows: TGCAGCGTTAATGGCCCGGGACTAGCGTCCAATGAGCAGTTCTTC.

This chain uses TRBV19 with TRBJ2-5; D not resolved. The CDR3 runs to 13 residues. Germline-derived CDR1 and CDR2 are LNHDA and SQIVND (reference sequence). The V gene lost 3 bases and the J gene lost 9 bases, with 14 bases spanning the gap. DNA for the CDR3: TGTGCCAGTAGTATCGGGCCGCTTGAGGCCCAGTACTTC. Protein sequence: CASSIGPLEAQYF.

The count of this clone is one. The chain is built from TRBV9 and TRBJ2-7; D uncertain. Between the trimmed V and J ends, which lost 4 bases and 5 bases, there was a span of 16 bases. The CDR3 runs to 14 residues. Germline V gene data show CDR1 as SGDLS and CDR2 as YYNGEE. CDR3 residues: CASSPRAMIDEQYF. CDR3 nucleotides: TGTGCCAGCAGCCCTCGAGCGATGATCGACGAGCAGTACTTC.

The chain links TRBV6-6 to TRBJ2-7; the match to TRBD1 covers 7 bases. Germline CDR1 reads MNHNY; CDR2 reads SVGAGI (reference sequence). This CDR3 comprises 12 residues. The junction had 2 bases not matched to a gene; V was cut back by 5 bases and J by 4 bases. The CDR3 protein is CASSPDRYEQYF. The CDR3 DNA follows: TGTGCCAGCAGTCCGGACAGGTACGAGCAGTACTTC.

The count of this clone is one. CDR3 sequence (DNA): TGTGCCAGCAGCGCCTCGACATGGGATACGCAGTATTTT. It is translated as CASSASTWDTQYF. The chain employs TRBV7-3 and TRBJ2-3, with no clear D. The CDR3 is 13 residues long. V was cut by 5 bases and J by 6 bases, with 12 bases left in between. The germline V gene encodes CDR1 SGHTA and CDR2 FQGTGA.

This clone rates as medium-sized (0.01 to 0.1%). V and J are TRBV6-4 and TRBJ2-3; 9 bases match TRBD2. V trimming: 0 bases; J trimming: 0 bases; junction bases outside the gene matches: 1. The germline gives CDR1 MRHNA, CDR2 SNTAGT. The CDR3 loop spans 16 amino acids. The chain's CDR3 is CASSDSTSGSTDTQYF. CDR3 nucleotide sequence: TGTGCCAGCAGTGACTCGACTAGCGGTAGCACAGATACGCAGTATTTT.

The J gene is TRBJ1-5, the V gene TRBV5-1; no clear D. Germline CDR1 SGHRS, CDR2 YFSETQ. The CDR3 extends over 14 amino acids. Trimming shortened V by 0 bases and J by 5 bases, and 9 bases separated the two germline ends. CDR3 nucleotides: TGCGCCAGCAGCTTGGGGTCGGGCTATCAGCCCCAGCATTTT. Protein sequence: CASSLGSGYQPQHF. The full variable domain, rest sourced from reference TRBV5-1 and TRBJ1-5, is KAGVTQTPRYLIKTRGQQVTLSCSPISGHRSVSWYQQTPGQGLQFLFEYFSETQRNKGNFPGRFSGRQFSNSRSEMNVSTLELGDSALYLCASSLGSGYQPQHFGDGTRLSIL.

This rearrangement joins TRBV28 to TRBJ2-1, with D possibly being TRBD1 (6 bases). The CDR3 totals 15 residues. From germline, CDR1 is MDHEN and CDR2 SYDVKM. Trimming took off 5 bases at V and 3 bases at J, with 14 bases between the two ends. The CDR3: CASSPTGHNYNEQFF. CDR3 DNA: TGTGCCAGCAGTCCAACGGGACACAACTACAATGAGCAGTTCTTC.

The V gene is TRBV6-5, the J gene TRBJ1-2; D might be TRBD1 (5 bases). Germline V CDR1 and CDR2: MNHEY, SVGAGI. The CDR3 totals 11 residues. V gave up 6 bases and J gave up 10 bases, with 12 bases separating them. The CDR3: CASRSGGAYTF. The CDR3 DNA follows: TGTGCCAGCAGGTCCGGTGGGGCCTACACCTTC.

The chain joins TRBV9 to TRBJ2-2; the D gene is possibly TRBD1 (7 bases). Trimming took off 0 bases at V and 6 bases at J, with 18 bases between the two ends. The CDR3 totals 17 residues. Germline-derived CDR1 and CDR2 are SGDLS and YYNGEE. DNA of the CDR3: TGTGCCAGCAGCGTAGATGGAGGGGGCGTGGTGTCCGGGGAGCTGTTTTTT. This sequence encodes CASSVDGGGVVSGELFF.

This chain uses TRBV27 with TRBJ1-5; 8 nucleotides agree with TRBD1. The V and J ends lost 6 bases and 6 bases, in that order; junction bases with no gene match: 4. Germline values: CDR1 MNHEY, CDR2 SMNVEV (reference sequence). The CDR3 runs 13 residues. The CDR3 nucleotides read TGTGCCAGCAGCTACAGGGGGGGTCAGCCCCAGCATTTT. Translating gives CASSYRGGQPQHF.

This sequence joins TRBV4-3 and TRBJ2-3; 8 bases are shared with TRBD1. Losses at the gene ends were 3 bases for V and 2 bases for J; bases not matched to a gene: 10. CDR3 size: 17 residues. CDR1 is LGHNA, CDR2 YSLEER, per germline. The CDR3 sequence: CASSHGTGPTTTDTQYF. The CDR3 nucleotides are TGCGCCAGCAGCCATGGGACAGGACCAACTACCACAGATACGCAGTATTTT.

The J gene is TRBJ2-7, the V gene TRBV19; the D gene could be TRBD1 or TRBD2 (5 bases each). There are 17 residues in the CDR3. The V end was cut by 3 bases, the J end by 1 base, with 19 bases between. CDR1 is LNHDA, CDR2 SQIVND, per germline (reference sequence). The DNA for the CDR3 is TGTGCCAGTAGTATCGAGCTGGGAGCGGACATTTCCTACGAGCAGTACTTC. Translating gives CASSIELGADISYEQYF.